This TCR beta chain originates from a study of T cells in pancreatic ductal adenocarcinoma. General study results and limits: Tumor samples had fewer productive templates and roughly 8-fold fewer unique clonotypes than blood.

Comments on this clone: The antigen remains undetermined.

Repertoires were generated with immunoSEQ multiplex PCR, while TCRdb's copy carries only in-frame clones and drops some. Among under 20,000 clones, approximately 91% were seen once, and the ten largest hold roughly 0.91%. Selected pancreatic ductal adenocarcinoma patients had undergone surgery without neoadjuvant therapy. V shed 6 bases and J 1 base; nucleotides not matched to a gene: 6. This CDR3 has 14 residues. From germline, CDR1 is MDHEN and CDR2 SYDVKM. This chain connects TRBV28 to TRBJ2-7; 7 bases line up with TRBD1. The specimen sequenced was PBMCs. The TCR comes from a human donor with pancreatic ductal adenocarcinoma. The CDR3 is CASREQGISYEQYF. In DNA, the CDR3 is TGTGCCAGCAGAGAACAGGGGATATCCTACGAGCAGTACTTC.